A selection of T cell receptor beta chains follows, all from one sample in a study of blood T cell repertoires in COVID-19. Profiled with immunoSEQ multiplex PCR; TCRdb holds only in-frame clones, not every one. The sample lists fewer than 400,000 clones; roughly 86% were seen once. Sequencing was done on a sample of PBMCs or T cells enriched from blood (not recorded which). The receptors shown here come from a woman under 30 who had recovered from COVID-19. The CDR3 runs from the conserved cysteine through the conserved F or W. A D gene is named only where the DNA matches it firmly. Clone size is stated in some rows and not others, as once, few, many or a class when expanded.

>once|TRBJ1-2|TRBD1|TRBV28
CASSRTGGDYGYTF
TGTGCCAGCAGTCGGACAGGAGGGGACTATGGCTACACCTTC
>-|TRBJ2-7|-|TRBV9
CASSVTYGSSYEQYF
TGTGCCAGCAGCGTCACCTACGGGAGCTCCTACGAGCAGTACTTC
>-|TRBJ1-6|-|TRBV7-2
CASSLQGSNNSPLHF
TGTGCCAGCAGCTTACAGGGCTCAAATAATTCACCCCTCCACTTT
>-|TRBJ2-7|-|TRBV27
CASSFHSSYEQYF
TGTGCCAGCAGTTTCCACAGTTCCTACGAGCAGTACTTC
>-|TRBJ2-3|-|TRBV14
CASSQIRAAGLTDTQYF
TGTGCCAGCAGCCAAATAAGGGCGGCAGGGTTAACAGATACGCAGTATTTT
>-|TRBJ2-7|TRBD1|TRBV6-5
CASSRQGTRSYEQYF
TGTGCCAGCTCTCGACAGGGCACCCGTTCCTACGAGCAGTACTTC
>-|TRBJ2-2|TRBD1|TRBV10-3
CAISEPGQGGTGELFF
TGTGCCATCAGTGAGCCCGGACAGGGCGGCACCGGGGAGCTGTTTTTT
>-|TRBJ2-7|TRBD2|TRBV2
CASGTSGKYEQYF
TGTGCCAGCGGCACTAGCGGGAAGTACGAGCAGTACTTC
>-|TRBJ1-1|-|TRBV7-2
CASRAITEAFF
TGTGCCAGCAGGGCAATCACTGAAGCTTTCTTT
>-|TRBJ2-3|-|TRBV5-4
CASSSPVLSGTQYF
TGTGCCAGCAGCTCCCCAGTTCTTAGCGGAACGCAGTATTTT
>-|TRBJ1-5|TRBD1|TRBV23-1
CASSQLGNSQGADSNQPQHF
TGCGCCAGCAGTCAACTCGGAAACTCACAGGGGGCAGATAGCAATCAGCCCCAGCATTTT
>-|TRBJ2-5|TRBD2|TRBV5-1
CASSPRLAGRPETQYF
TGCGCCAGCAGCCCCCGACTAGCGGGACGTCCGGAGACCCAGTACTTC
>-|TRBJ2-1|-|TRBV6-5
CASRRSRDEQFF
TGTGCCAGCCGACGCTCCCGGGATGAGCAGTTCTTC
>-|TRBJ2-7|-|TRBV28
CASLKDEGVYEQYF
TGTGCCAGCCTGAAGGATGAGGGAGTCTACGAGCAGTACTTC
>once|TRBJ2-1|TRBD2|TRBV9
CASSVDLSSGRGNEQFF
TGTGCCAGCAGCGTAGATTTGAGCAGCGGGAGGGGGAATGAGCAGTTCTTC
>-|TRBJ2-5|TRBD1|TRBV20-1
CSASGTGMPETQYF
TGCAGTGCTAGTGGGACAGGGATGCCAGAGACCCAGTACTTC
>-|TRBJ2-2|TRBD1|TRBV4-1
CASSQSPGQGSTGELFF
TGCGCCAGCAGCCAATCCCCCGGACAGGGAAGCACCGGGGAGCTGTTTTTT
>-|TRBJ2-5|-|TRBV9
CASSRGAQPQETQYF
TGTGCCAGCAGCCGTGGGGCCCAGCCCCAAGAGACCCAGTACTTC
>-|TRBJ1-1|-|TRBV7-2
CASRDITRGVGTAFF
TGTGCCAGCCGCGATATAACTCGGGGGGTAGGAACAGCTTTCTTT
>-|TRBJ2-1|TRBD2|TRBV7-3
CASSLLAGVGYNEQFF
TGTGCCAGCAGCCTACTAGCGGGAGTTGGCTACAATGAGCAGTTCTTC
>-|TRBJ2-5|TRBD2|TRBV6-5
CASSRAGEVETQYF
TGTGCCAGCAGTAGAGCGGGAGAGGTAGAGACCCAGTACTTC
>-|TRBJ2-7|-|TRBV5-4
CASSPQGHYEQYF
TGTGCCAGCAGCCCACAGGGACACTACGAGCAGTACTTC